The rows below give T cell receptor beta chains drawn from one sample of a study of T cell responses to AZD1222 COVID-19 vaccine. Assay used: immunoSEQ multiplex PCR; TCRdb lists only in-frame clones, some missing. The sample consists of under 200,000 clones, 94% of them appearing once. The sequenced sample was peripheral blood, obtained on day 0 of AZD1222 vaccination. The receptors were sampled from an adult in good health. CDR3s leave out the opening cysteine and the closing phenylalanine or tryptophan.

>TRBJ1-1|13|TRBV20-1
SASEQPHLNTEAF
>TRBJ2-1|11|TRBV18
ASSRGLQNEQF
>TRBJ1-2|12|TRBV5-1
ASSSLQGFYGYT
>TRBJ2-3|15|TRBV19
ASSRPSGFSYTDTQY
>TRBJ1-5|12|TRBV29-1
SVVHGAGNQPQH
>TRBJ2-1|13|TRBV4-1
ASSPSVMVINEQF
>TRBJ2-1|13|TRBV28
ASSFTSGNYNEQF
>TRBJ2-5|11|TRBV7-2
ASSLVHGETQY
>TRBJ2-2|14|TRBV6-4
ASSLFGTGNTGELF
>TRBJ1-2|11|TRBV2
ASIVDRGSGYT
>TRBJ2-1|13|TRBV5-1
ASRDGTSGRDEQF
>TRBJ1-1|13|TRBV29-1
SGRGGSVGNTEAF
>TRBJ1-1|14|TRBV19
ASSILRGGWVTEAF
>TRBJ1-3|13|TRBV11-2
ASSFIGNIGNTIY
>TRBJ1-2|12|TRBV2
AIQGQGANYGYT
>TRBJ1-1|12|TRBV6-5
ASRRGHRNTEAF
>TRBJ1-1|10|TRBV12-5
ASVTQNTEAF
>TRBJ2-7|12|TRBV5-1
ASSLEGLPYEQY
>TRBJ2-1|14|TRBV18
ASSPFSTGGAPHQF
>TRBJ1-2|15|TRBV3-1/TRBV3-2
ASSGRSYLTGNWGYT
>TRBJ1-5|9|TRBV5-8
ASRQDQPQH
>TRBJ1-2|12|TRBV10-3
AISEPVEGYGYT
>TRBJ2-2|13|TRBV28
ASRLGRAATGELF
>TRBJ1-1|9|TRBV5-1
ASSWGTEAF
>TRBJ1-2|14|TRBV30
AWSAGRQGKFYGYT
>TRBJ1-4|16|TRBV7-8
ASSAATLRATPNEKLF
>TRBJ2-7|10|TRBV18
ASSPEQSTQY
>TRBJ2-4|11|TRBV2
ASSIMTGNIQY
>TRBJ2-7|11|TRBV28
ASTLGTAYEQY
>TRBJ2-7|12|TRBV6-5
ASSYDRDWYEQY
>TRBJ1-4|14|TRBV5-1
ASPTGSLCHNEKLF
>TRBJ2-7|13|TRBV5-4
ASSLGDRPPYEQY
>TRBJ1-4|9|TRBV6-5
ASTNGEKLF
>TRBJ2-1|13|TRBV11-3
ASSPSGSSYNEQF
>TRBJ1-2|15|TRBV4-1
ASSQAPAPAALYGYT
>TRBJ1-4|14|TRBV5-4
ASSSGQPATNEKLF
>TRBJ1-2|12|TRBV14
ASSQGSTGARYT
>TRBJ2-7|10|TRBV5-4
ASSTGQNEQY
>TRBJ1-1|9|TRBV11-2
ASSLNTEAF
>TRBJ2-6|14|TRBV19
ASRAPGSPGANVLT
>TRBJ2-6|11|TRBV10-3
AIGSTGANVLT
>TRBJ2-7|11|TRBV29-1
SVVGGGSYEQY
>TRBJ2-7|16|TRBV27
ASSLKYRTGEINYEQY
>TRBJ2-2|12|TRBV6-5
ATRGQGNTGELF
>TRBJ2-7|12|TRBV11-2
ASSLETGSHEQY
>TRBJ1-1|11|TRBV19
ASSVLRNTEAF
>TRBJ1-1|10|TRBV6-6
ASRQGTTEAF
>TRBJ2-3|13|TRBV27
ASADTGGPIDTQY
>TRBJ2-5|11|TRBV3-1/TRBV3-2
ASSQRGQETQY
>TRBJ1-3|14|TRBV2
ASSRDSKSSGNTIY
>TRBJ2-2|14|TRBV23-1
ASSHRGTANTGELF
>TRBJ2-1|10|TRBV14
ASSHPGAEQF
>TRBJ1-2|14|TRBV30
AWKTPGQVNQVGYT
>TRBJ2-1|13|TRBV6-5
ASSYSKPSYNEQF
>TRBJ2-6|13|TRBV28
ASTPRSIGANVLT
>TRBJ1-4|12|TRBV30
AWSRDSLNEKLF
>TRBJ1-2|13|TRBV7-8
ASSPGTALGYGYT